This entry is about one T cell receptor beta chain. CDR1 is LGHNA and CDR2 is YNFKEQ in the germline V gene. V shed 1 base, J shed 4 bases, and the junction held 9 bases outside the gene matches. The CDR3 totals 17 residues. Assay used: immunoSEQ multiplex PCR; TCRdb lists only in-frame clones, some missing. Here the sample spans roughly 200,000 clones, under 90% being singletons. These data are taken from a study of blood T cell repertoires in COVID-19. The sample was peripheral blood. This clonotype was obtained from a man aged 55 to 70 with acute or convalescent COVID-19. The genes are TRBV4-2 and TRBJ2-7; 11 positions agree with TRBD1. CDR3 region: CASSQAGGQGGQYEQYF. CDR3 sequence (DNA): TGTGCCAGCAGCCAAGCCGGGGGACAGGGGGGACAGTACGAGCAGTACTTC.